Listed below are T cell receptor beta chains from one sample, sequenced in a study of immune characterization of retroperitoneal liposarcoma. TCRdb re-derived calls from the PCR reads in MiXCR, one entry per CDR3 protein. The repertoire includes 8,500 to 14,000 distinct CDR3 sequences, around half of them detected once, and 10% sits in the top ten. The sequenced material came from tumor tissue. These receptors were obtained from a female donor with retroperitoneal liposarcoma. CDR3s include the opening cysteine and the closing phenylalanine or tryptophan. D genes are given only for firm matches. A row's size may be missing; if present it is once, few, many or a size class.

J,D,V,size,CDR3,DNA
TRBJ2-3,-,TRBV6-1,once,CASSVGGGGPTDTQYF,TGTGCCAGCAGCGTCGGGGGTGGGGGCCCTACTGATACGCAGTATTTT
TRBJ2-1,TRBD1,TRBV12-5,medium-sized,CASGLVPGQLAKGAYEQFF,TGTGCTAGTGGTTTGGTACCGGGACAGCTGGCTAAGGGCGCCTACGAGCAGTTCTTC
TRBJ2-3,TRBD2,TRBV10-1,few,CASSETSGLTDTQYF,TGCGCCAGCAGTGAAACTAGCGGGTTGACAGATACGCAGTATTTT
TRBJ2-4,-,TRBV5-6,once,CASSLEGQGYNEQYF,TGTGCCAGCAGCTTGGAGGGCCAGGGGTACAATGAGCAGTACTTC
TRBJ2-3,TRBD2,TRBV6-8,-,CASSSTSLSTDTQYF,TGTGCCAGCAGTTCGACTAGCCTTAGCACAGATACGCAGTATTTT
TRBJ1-1,-,TRBV12-3/TRBV12-4,-,CASSLGTNTEAFF,TGTGCCAGCAGTTTAGGGACGAACACTGAAGCTTTCTTT
TRBJ2-4,-,TRBV28,-,CASSIQYAKNIQYF,TGTGCCAGCAGTATACAGTATGCCAAAAACATTCAGTACTTC
TRBJ2-3,TRBD1,TRBV4-1,-,CASSQGSTGGTDTQYF,TGCGCCAGCAGCCAGGGTAGTACAGGGGGCACAGATACGCAGTATTTT
TRBJ1-1,-,TRBV10-3,-,CAISESQGSNTEAFF,TGTGCCATCAGTGAGTCTCAGGGATCGAACACTGAAGCTTTCTTT
TRBJ2-1,-,TRBV27,-,CASRFYNEQFF,TGTGCCAGCAGGTTTTACAATGAGCAGTTCTTC
TRBJ2-1,TRBD2,TRBV12-3/TRBV12-4,medium-sized,CASRLAGVSDEQFF,TGTGCCAGCAGACTAGCGGGAGTGAGTGATGAGCAGTTCTTC
TRBJ2-7,TRBD2,TRBV6-1,few,CASWEGRPTADEQYF,TGTGCCAGCTGGGAGGGTAGGCCAACCGCCGACGAGCAGTACTTC
TRBJ2-7,-,TRBV27,-,CASSPRTAEEQYF,TGTGCCAGCAGTCCCCGAACCGCGGAAGAGCAGTACTTC
TRBJ2-1,-,TRBV6-5,-,CASSPGTSWTGEQFF,TGTGCCAGCAGTCCGGGGACCTCCTGGACCGGGGAGCAGTTCTTC
TRBJ2-5,-,TRBV6-5,-,CASSPDPYNEQYF,TGTGCCAGCAGTCCGGATCCGTACAATGAGCAGTACTTC
TRBJ2-3,-,TRBV6-1,-,CATGESFGDTQYF,TGTGCCACCGGTGAGAGCTTCGGCGATACGCAGTATTTT
TRBJ2-1,TRBD1,TRBV6-1,many,CASRQGVTQQTETQFF,TGTGCCAGCAGGCAGGGGGTGACCCAGCAGACGGAGACCCAGTTCTTC
TRBJ2-1,TRBD1,TRBV6-1,once,CASSRGQGWYNEQFF,TGTGCCAGCAGTCGGGGACAGGGTTGGTACAATGAGCAGTTCTTC
TRBJ2-3,TRBD1,TRBV6-1,large,CASSSLTVPGGLSTDTQYF,TGTGCCAGCAGTTCTCTGACAGTCCCAGGGGGTCTTAGCACAGATACGCAGTATTTT
TRBJ2-1,-,TRBV12-3/TRBV12-4,-,CASTLGGSQETQFF,TGTGCCAGCACCTTGGGGGGTTCCCAAGAGACCCAGTTCTTC
TRBJ2-1,-,TRBV28,-,CASSFSLISPDSTNEQFF,TGTGCCAGCAGTTTCTCGTTAATTTCGCCTGATTCAACCAACGAGCAGTTCTTC
TRBJ2-7,-,TRBV27,-,CASRHKPRDWGYEQYF,TGTGCCAGCCGTCACAAGCCACGAGATTGGGGCTACGAGCAGTACTTC
TRBJ2-1,-,TRBV6-5,-,CASSEVSYEPFF,TGTGCCAGCAGTGAAGTGTCCTACGAGCCGTTCTTC
TRBJ2-1,-,TRBV6-1,medium-sized,CASSETWQSYNEQFF,TGTGCCAGCAGTGAAACATGGCAGTCCTACAATGAGCAGTTCTTC
TRBJ2-1,TRBD2,TRBV5-1,-,CASSGGLAGGLLYNEQFF,TGCGCCAGCAGCGGAGGACTAGCGGGAGGCCTACTTTACAATGAGCAGTTCTTC
TRBJ2-5,-,TRBV6-8,-,CASSNGLSETQYF,TGTGCCAGCAGTAATGGACTATCTGAGACCCAGTACTTC
TRBJ2-3,TRBD2,TRBV6-8,-,CASPGLTSTDTQYF,TGTGCCAGTCCGGGACTAACTAGCACAGATACGCAGTATTTT
TRBJ1-2,-,TRBV7-6,-,CASSSPDTSYGYTF,TGTGCCAGCAGCTCCCCGGACACGAGCTATGGCTACACCTTC
TRBJ2-3,-,TRBV27,few,CASSFAFSTDTQYF,TGTGCCAGCAGTTTTGCCTTTAGCACAGATACGCAGTATTTT
TRBJ2-1,-,TRBV6-5,-,CASNQGGKGYNEQFF,TGTGCCAGCAACCAAGGCGGGAAGGGGTACAATGAGCAGTTCTTC
TRBJ2-5,TRBD2,TRBV10-2,few,CASGTTGGTQYF,TGCGCCAGCGGGACTACCGGGGGGACCCAGTACTTC
TRBJ2-7,-,TRBV6-6,few,CASSYSRGAPEQYF,TGTGCCAGCAGTTACAGTCGGGGGGCGCCCGAGCAGTACTTC
TRBJ1-1,-,TRBV6-1,-,CASSRFPGHTEAFF,TGTGCCAGCAGTCGCTTTCCGGGCCACACTGAAGCTTTCTTT
TRBJ2-1,TRBD1,TRBV25-1,-,CASSEPGQGRIWYF,TGTGCCAGCAGTGAACCGGGACAGGGCCGAATCTGGTACTTC
TRBJ2-1,TRBD2,TRBV12-3/TRBV12-4,few,CASSSERGGGDEQFF,TGTGCCAGCAGTTCCGAGCGGGGGGGGGGCGATGAGCAGTTCTTC
TRBJ2-7,TRBD2,TRBV27,-,CASRDLKASGRAGYEQYF,TGTGCCAGCAGGGATTTAAAGGCTAGCGGGAGGGCCGGGTACGAGCAGTACTTC
TRBJ2-3,TRBD2,TRBV6-1,-,CASSGGTSGADTQYF,TGTGCCAGCAGTGGAGGGACTAGCGGCGCAGATACGCAGTATTTT
TRBJ2-1,-,TRBV6-1,-,CASSWHLYNEQFF,TGTGCCAGCAGTTGGCATTTATACAATGAGCAGTTCTTC
TRBJ2-1,TRBD2,TRBV7-6,-,CASSLASSGGEEQFF,TGTGCCAGCAGCTTAGCATCTAGCGGGGGTGAGGAGCAGTTCTTC
TRBJ2-1,TRBD1,TRBV7-2,medium-sized,CASSWDRGQYEQFF,TGTGCCAGCAGCTGGGACAGGGGGCAATACGAGCAGTTCTTC
TRBJ2-1,-,TRBV6-6,-,CASSYRRNSYNEQFF,TGTGCCAGCAGTTACCGGAGAAACTCCTACAATGAGCAGTTCTTC
TRBJ2-7,TRBD2,TRBV6-1,medium-sized,CASSRLAGNNEQYF,TGTGCCAGCAGTAGACTAGCGGGGAACAATGAGCAGTACTTC